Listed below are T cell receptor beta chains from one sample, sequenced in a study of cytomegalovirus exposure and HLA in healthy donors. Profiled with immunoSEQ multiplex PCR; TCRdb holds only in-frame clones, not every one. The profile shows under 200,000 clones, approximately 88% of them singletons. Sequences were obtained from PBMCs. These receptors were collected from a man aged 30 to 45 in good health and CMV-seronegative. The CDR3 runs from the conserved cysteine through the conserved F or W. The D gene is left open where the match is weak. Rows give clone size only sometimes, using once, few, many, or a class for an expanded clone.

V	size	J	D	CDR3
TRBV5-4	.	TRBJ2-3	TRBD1	CASSRGQGMADTQYF
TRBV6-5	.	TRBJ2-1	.	CASGASSYNEQFF
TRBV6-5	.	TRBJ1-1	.	CASSYVSYTEAFF
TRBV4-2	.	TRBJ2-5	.	CASSQEEGGGEETQYF
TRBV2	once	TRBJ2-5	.	CASSEDQGSETQYF
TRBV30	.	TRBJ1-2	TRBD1	CAWSVRGQDAWGYTF
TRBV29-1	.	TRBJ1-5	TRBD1	CSVVDGQGVNQPQHF
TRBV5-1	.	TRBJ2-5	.	CASSLGAGQETQYF
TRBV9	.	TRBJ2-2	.	CASSPRDTYTGELFF
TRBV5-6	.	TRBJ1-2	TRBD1	CASSLAETGGVYGYTF
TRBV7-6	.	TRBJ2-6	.	CASSSSPGVPTGANVLTF
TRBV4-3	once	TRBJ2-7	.	CASSQQWWGHEQYF
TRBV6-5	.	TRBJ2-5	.	CASSYWGRGQETQYF
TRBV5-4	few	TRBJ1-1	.	CASRNWGGGVTEAFF
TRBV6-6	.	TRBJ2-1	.	CASSYGGIQFFDEQFF
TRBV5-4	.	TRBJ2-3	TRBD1	CASSLGTGGTDTQYF
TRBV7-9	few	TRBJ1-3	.	CASSSSGSDTIYF
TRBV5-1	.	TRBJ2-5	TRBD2	CASSKGLAGNIQETQYF
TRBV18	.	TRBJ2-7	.	CASSRDTLSYEQYF
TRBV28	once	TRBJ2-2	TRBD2	CASSFWEGRRGTGELFF
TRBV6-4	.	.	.	CASSPQSGIEYEQYF
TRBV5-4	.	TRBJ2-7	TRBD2	CASSLASGLAGSEQYF
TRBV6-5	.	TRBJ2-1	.	CASSYSRGLGNEQFF
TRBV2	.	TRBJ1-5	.	CASSADRTNQPQHF
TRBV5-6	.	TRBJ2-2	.	CASSLGHGLPGELFF
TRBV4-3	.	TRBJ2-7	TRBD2	CASSQAASGSPHEQYF
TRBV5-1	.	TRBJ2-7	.	CASRTSFGYEQYF
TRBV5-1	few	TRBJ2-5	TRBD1	CASSLGQGGETQYF
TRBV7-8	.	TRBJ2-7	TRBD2	CASSLSGGGSYEQYF
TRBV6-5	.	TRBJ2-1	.	CATGAGMGNEQFF
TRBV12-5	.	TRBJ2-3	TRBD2	CASGLGAGDRSDTQYF
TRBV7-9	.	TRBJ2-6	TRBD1	CASSQRTGISSGANVLTF
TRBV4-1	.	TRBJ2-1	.	CASSYSHNEQFF
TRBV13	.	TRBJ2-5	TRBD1	CASSSAGTGGKETQYF
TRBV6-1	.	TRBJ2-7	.	CASSEALGVGGYEQYF
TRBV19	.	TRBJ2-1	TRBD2	CASSIFAGAYNEQFF
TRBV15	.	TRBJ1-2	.	CATSPTAMGSNYGYTF
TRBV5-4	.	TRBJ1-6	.	CASSLAAGENSPLHF
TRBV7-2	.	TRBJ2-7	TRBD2	CASSSSGEGLRSYEQYF
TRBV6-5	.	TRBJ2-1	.	CASSRQSSYNEQFF
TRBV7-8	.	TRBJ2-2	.	CASSLRTATGELFF
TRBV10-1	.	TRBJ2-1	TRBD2	CASSDAGGSALF
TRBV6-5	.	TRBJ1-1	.	CASSYGGALTEAFF
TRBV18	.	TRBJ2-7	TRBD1	CASSRDSPYEQYF
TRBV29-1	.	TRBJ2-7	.	CSVRQGHEQYF
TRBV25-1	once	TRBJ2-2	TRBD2	CAGGGGDSGELFF
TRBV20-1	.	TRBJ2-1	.	CSAVSINEQFF
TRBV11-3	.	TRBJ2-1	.	CASRKAGDNEQFF
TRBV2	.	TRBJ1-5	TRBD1	CASRPQGDQPQHF
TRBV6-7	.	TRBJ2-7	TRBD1	CASSYPDRQKFDYEQYF
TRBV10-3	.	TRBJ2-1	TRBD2	CAISGYSGSGTNEQFF
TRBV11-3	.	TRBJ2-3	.	CASSLGGPTDTQYF
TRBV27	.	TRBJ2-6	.	CASSRGSGANVLTF
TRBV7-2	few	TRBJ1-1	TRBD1	CASSSTGTSTEAFF
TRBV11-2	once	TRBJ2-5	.	CASSTGTSARETQYF
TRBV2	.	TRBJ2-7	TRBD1	CASSEAETKTGGLSYEQYF
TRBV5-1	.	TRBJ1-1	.	CASSLSLNTEAFF